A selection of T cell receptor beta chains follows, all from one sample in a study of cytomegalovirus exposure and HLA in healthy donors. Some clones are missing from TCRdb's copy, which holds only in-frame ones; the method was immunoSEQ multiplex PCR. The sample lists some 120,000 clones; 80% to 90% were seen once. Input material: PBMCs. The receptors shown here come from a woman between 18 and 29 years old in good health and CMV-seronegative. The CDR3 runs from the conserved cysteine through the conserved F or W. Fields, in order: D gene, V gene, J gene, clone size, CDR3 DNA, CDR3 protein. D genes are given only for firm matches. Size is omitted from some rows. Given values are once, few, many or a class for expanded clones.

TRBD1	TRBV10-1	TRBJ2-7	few	TGCGCCAGCAGTGAGGGACAGGGCTACGAGCAGTACTTC	CASSEGQGYEQYF
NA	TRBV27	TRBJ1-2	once	TGTGCCAGCAGTTTATTCAGGGAGGAGGGCTACACCTTC	CASSLFREEGYTF
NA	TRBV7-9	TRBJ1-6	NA	TGTGCCAGCAGCTTTGGGCCGACCTCACCCCTCCACTTT	CASSFGPTSPLHF
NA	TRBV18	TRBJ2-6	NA	TGTGCCAGCTCACCAACCGACGGGGGTGGGGCCAACGTCCTGACTTTC	CASSPTDGGGANVLTF
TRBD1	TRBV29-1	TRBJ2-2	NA	TGCAGCGTCCCAGGGACAGGGGTCCCCGGGGAGCTGTTTTTT	CSVPGTGVPGELFF
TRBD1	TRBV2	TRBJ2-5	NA	TGTGCCAGCAGCTCCGGGACAGGGGTGACCCAGTACTTC	CASSSGTGVTQYF
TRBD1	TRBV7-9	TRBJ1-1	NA	TGTGCCAGCAGCCCCACAGGGGAGGTCACTGAAGCTTTCTTT	CASSPTGEVTEAFF
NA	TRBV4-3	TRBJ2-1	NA	TGCGCCAGCAGCCAAGAGGGCGTACAGGGAAGTAACAATGAGCAGTTCTTC	CASSQEGVQGSNNEQFF
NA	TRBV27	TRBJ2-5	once	TGTGCCAGCAGGGCCCCGGGATTAGGGTGGGGGACCCAGTACTTC	CASRAPGLGWGTQYF
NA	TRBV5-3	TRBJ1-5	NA	TGTGCCAGAAGCTTGGTTTTTTCCCCAGATCAGCCCCAGCATTTT	CARSLVFSPDQPQHF
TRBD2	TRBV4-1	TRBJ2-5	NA	TGCGCCAGCAGCCAAGCGGGAGGAGAGGAGACCCAGTACTTC	CASSQAGGEETQYF
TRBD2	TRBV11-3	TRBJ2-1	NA	TGTGCCAGCAGCCCTAATAGCGGGAGCGAGCAGTTCTTC	CASSPNSGSEQFF
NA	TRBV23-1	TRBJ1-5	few	TGCGCCAGCAGTCAAAGCTCTATCCAGCCCCAGCATTTT	CASSQSSIQPQHF
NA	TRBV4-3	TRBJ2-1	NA	TGCGCCAGCAGCCAAGATCGGACGGGAGCCTTAAATGAGCAGTTCTTC	CASSQDRTGALNEQFF
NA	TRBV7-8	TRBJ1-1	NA	TGTGCCAGCAGCCTTACAGAGAACACTGAAGCTTTCTTT	CASSLTENTEAFF
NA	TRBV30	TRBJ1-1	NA	TGTGCCTGGAGTGAAGGAGGGATGGCTTTCTTT	CAWSEGGMAFF
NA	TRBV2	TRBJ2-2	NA	TGTGCCAGCAGTGAGAGTTTCTCGGGAACCGGGGAGCTGTTTTTT	CASSESFSGTGELFF
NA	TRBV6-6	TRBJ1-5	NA	TGTGCCAGCAGTTTGTTAGCCCAGGGGAGCAATCAGCCCCAGCATTTT	CASSLLAQGSNQPQHF
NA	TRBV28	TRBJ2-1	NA	TGTGCCAGCAGTTTCGGTGGAGGGACCTCGCACAATGAGCAGTTCTTC	CASSFGGGTSHNEQFF
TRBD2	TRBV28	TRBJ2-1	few	TGTGCCAGCAGTCGGCGGACTAGCGGGAGGAATGAGCAGTTCTTC	CASSRRTSGRNEQFF
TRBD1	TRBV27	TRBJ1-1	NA	TGTGCCAGCAATAACAGGGGAATGAACACTGAAGCTTTCTTT	CASNNRGMNTEAFF
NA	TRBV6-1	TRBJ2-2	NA	TGTGCCACCCAGGGCCCGAACACCGGGGAGCTGTTTTTT	CATQGPNTGELFF
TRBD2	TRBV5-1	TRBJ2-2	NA	TGCGCCAGCAGCTTTGTACTAGCGGGAGGGCCAGGCACCGGGGAGCTGTTTTTT	CASSFVLAGGPGTGELFF
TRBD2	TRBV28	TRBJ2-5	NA	TGTGCCAGCATCGCGGGGGATCAGCAAGAGACCCAGTACTTC	CASIAGDQQETQYF
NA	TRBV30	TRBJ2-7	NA	TGTGCCTGGAGGCCGGGCCATTCGGGATTCTACGAGCAGTACTTC	CAWRPGHSGFYEQYF
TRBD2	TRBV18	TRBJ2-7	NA	TGTGCCAGCTCACGGGGGACTAGCGGGAGCTACGAGCAGTACTTC	CASSRGTSGSYEQYF